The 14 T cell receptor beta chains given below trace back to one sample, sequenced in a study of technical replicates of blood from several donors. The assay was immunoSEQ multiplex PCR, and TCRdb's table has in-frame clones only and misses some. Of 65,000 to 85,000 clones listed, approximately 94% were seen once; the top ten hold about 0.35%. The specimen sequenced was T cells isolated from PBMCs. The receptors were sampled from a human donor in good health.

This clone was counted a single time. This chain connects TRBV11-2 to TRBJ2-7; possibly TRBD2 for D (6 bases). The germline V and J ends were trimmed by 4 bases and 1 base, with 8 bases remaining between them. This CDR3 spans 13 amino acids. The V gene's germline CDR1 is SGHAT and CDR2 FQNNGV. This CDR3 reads CASSWGLSYEQYF. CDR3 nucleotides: TGTGCCAGCAGCTGGGGACTTTCCTACGAGCAGTACTTC. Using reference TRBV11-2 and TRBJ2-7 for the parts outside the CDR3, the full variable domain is EAGVAQSPRYKIIEKRQSVAFWCNPISGHATLYWYQQILGQGPKLLIQFQNNGVVDDSQLPKDRFSAERLKGVDSTLKIQPAKLEDSAVYLCASSWGLSYEQYFGPGTRLTVT.

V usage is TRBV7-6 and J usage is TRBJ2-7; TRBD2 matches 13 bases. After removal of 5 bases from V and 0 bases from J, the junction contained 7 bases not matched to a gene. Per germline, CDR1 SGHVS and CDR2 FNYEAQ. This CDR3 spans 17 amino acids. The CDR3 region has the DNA TGTGCCAGCAGCCTGGGGACTAGCGGGGACCTCTCCTACGAGCAGTACTTC. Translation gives CASSLGTSGDLSYEQYF.

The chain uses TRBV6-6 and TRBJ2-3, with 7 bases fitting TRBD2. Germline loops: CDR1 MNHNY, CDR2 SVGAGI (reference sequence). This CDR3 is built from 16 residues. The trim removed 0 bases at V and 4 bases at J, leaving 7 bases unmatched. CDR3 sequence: CASSYSGGTGADTQYF. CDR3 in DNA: TGTGCCAGCAGTTACTCCGGGGGGACTGGGGCAGATACGCAGTATTTT.

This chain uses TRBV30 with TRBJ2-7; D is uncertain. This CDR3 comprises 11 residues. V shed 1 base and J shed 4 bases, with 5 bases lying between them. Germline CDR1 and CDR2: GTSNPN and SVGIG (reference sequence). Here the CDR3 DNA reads TGTGCCTGGAGTGCAGTTTACGAGCAGTACTTC. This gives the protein CAWSAVYEQYF.

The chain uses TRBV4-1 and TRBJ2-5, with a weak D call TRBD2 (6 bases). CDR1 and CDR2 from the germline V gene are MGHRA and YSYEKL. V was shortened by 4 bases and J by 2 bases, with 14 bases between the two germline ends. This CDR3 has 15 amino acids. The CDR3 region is CASSRTTGVQETQYF. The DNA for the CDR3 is TGCGCCAGCAGCCGCACGACGGGGGTTCAAGAGACCCAGTACTTC.

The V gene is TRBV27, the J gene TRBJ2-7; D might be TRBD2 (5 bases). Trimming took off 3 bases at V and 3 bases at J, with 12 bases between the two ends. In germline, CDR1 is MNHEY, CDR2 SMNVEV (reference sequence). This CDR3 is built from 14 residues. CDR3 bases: TGTGCCAGCAGTTTTGGAGGATCGAACTACGAGCAGTACTTC. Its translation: CASSFGGSNYEQYF.

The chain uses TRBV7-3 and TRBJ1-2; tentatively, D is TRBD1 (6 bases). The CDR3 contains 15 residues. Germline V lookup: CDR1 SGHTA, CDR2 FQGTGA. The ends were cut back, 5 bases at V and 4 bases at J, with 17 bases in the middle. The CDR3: CASSGGPGELYGYTF. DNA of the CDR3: TGTGCCAGCAGCGGCGGACCAGGGGAGCTCTATGGCTACACCTTC.

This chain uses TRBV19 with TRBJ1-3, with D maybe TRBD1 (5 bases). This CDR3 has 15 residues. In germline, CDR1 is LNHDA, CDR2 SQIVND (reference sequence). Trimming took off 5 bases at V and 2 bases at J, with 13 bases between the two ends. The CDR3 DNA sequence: TGTGCCAGTAGTTTCGGGACTACAACTGGAAACACCATATATTTT. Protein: CASSFGTTTGNTIYF. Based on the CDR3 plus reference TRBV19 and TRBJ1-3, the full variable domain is DGGITQSPKYLFRKEGQNVTLSCEQNLNHDAMYWYRQDPGQGLRLIYYSQIVNDFQKGDIAEGYSVSREKKESFPLTVTSAQKNPTAFYLCASSFGTTTGNTIYFGEGSWLTVV.

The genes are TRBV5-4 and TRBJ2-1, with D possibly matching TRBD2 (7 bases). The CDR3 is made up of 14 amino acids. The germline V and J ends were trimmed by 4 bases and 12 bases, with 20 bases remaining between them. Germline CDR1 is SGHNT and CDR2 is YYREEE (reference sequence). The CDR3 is CASSRGAGKEGQFF. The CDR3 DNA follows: TGTGCCAGCAGCCGGGGGGCAGGGAAAGAGGGGCAGTTCTTC.

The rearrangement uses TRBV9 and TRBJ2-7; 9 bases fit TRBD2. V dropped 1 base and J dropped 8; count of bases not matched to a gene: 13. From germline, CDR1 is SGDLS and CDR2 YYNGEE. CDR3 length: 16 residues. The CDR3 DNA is TGTGCCAGCAGCGTAACGGCCGGGACTAGCAGCCCTCAGCAGTACTTC. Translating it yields CASSVTAGTSSPQQYF.

The DNA of the CDR3 is TGTGCCACAGGTGCGGGACAGGGTTCAGAAAAACTGTTTTTT. As protein: CATGAGQGSEKLFF. The chain employs TRBV10-3 and TRBJ1-4; 9 positions match TRBD1. The CDR3 totals 14 residues. CDR1 is ENHRY, CDR2 SYGVKD, per germline. With 10 bases clipped from V and 8 bases from J, the junction kept 11 bases outside the gene matches.

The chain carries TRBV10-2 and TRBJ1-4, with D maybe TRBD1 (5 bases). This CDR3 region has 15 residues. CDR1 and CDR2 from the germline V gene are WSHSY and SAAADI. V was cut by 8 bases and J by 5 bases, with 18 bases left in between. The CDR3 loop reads CASSTDERLNEKLFF. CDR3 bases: TGCGCCAGCTCGACAGACGAGAGGCTGAATGAAAAACTGTTTTTT.

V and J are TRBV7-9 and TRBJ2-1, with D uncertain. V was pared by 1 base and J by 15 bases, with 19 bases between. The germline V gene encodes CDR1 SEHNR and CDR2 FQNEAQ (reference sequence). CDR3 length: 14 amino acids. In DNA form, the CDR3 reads TGTGCCAGCAGCTTAGAGGAGCCAGTTCCTGATCTGTTCTTC. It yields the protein CASSLEEPVPDLFF. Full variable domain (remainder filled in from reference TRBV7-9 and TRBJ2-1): DTGVSQNPRHKITKRGQNVTFRCDPISEHNRLYWYRQTLGQGPEFLTYFQNEAQLEKSRLLSDRFSAERPKGSFSTLEIQRTEQGDSAMYLCASSLEEPVPDLFFGPGTRLTVL.

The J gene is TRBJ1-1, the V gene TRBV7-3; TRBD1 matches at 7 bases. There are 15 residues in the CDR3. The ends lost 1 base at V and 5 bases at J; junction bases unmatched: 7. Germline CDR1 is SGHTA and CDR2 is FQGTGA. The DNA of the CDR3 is TGTGCCAGCAGCTTAATGAGGGGGCGAAGAACTGAAGCTTTCTTT. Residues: CASSLMRGRRTEAFF.